This TCR beta chain was obtained from a study of T cell clonality in common variable immunodeficiency. This clone was observed at least ten times. Its target is not known. Repertoires were generated with immunoSEQ multiplex PCR, while TCRdb's copy carries only in-frame clones and drops some. Listed for the sample are 50,000 to 60,000 clones, none seen a single time. Study-wide findings and caveats: TCRbeta clonality was increased in CVID versus healthy controls.

The material sequenced was peripheral blood mononuclear cells. The clonotype comes from a person aged 18 to 70 in good health.

CDR3 loop: CASSPLGLTDAGANVLTF. The sequenced CDR3 bases are TGTGCCAGCTCACCATTAGGATTAACAGACGCTGGGGCCAACGTC. The chain carries TRBV18 and TRBJ2-6; D uncertain. The read halts 3 residues ahead of the CDR3 end, with the missing end drawn from the germline J gene. The CDR3 runs 18 residues. Germline V gene sequence: CDR1 KGHSH, CDR2 LQKENI. V lost 2 bases and J lost 2, with 16 bases in between.